The 9 T cell receptor beta chains listed next were all sequenced from one sample in a study of T cells in Graves' hyperthyroidism and ophthalmopathy. RNA transcripts gave rise to amplified TCR beta CDR3 regions. TCR CDR3 regions were first amplified by RT-PCR with HTBI primers. TCRdb ran MiXCR on the multiplex PCR reads and lists one entry per CDR3 protein. Among 400,000 or so distinct CDR3 sequences, over 12% were seen once, and the ten largest hold 15% to 20%. The specimen sequenced was blood. These receptors all come from a woman in her fifties or sixties with Graves' ophthalmopathy.

Ten or more counts support this clonotype. This rearrangement joins TRBV30 to TRBJ1-2, with D uncertain. V lost 3 bases and J 2 bases, leaving 16 bases between the germline ends. This CDR3 region has 15 residues. Germline CDR1 reads GTSNPN; CDR2 reads SVGIG (reference sequence). CDR3 DNA sequence: TGTGCCTGGAGCTACGGGCCGGGGTGGAACTATGGCTACACCTTC. Translation gives CAWSYGPGWNYGYTF.

There are many counts of this clonotype. The V gene is TRBV2, the J gene TRBJ2-5; TRBD2 agrees at 10 bases. CDR1 and CDR2 (germline): SNHLY, FYNNEI. This CDR3 has 16 residues. The junction had 9 bases not matched to a gene; V was cut back by 3 bases and J by 5 bases. The CDR3 DNA reads TGTGCCAGCAGTGAGATCCTAGCGGGAGTTGGGGAGACCCAGTACTTC. This gives the protein CASSEILAGVGETQYF.

In the case of this clonotype: One end of the junction fails to match germline, which may point to a read error. The chain links TRBV19 to TRBJ2-6; 9 bases fit TRBD1. The CDR3 totals 16 residues. Germline V gene sequence: CDR1 LNHDA, CDR2 SQIVND (reference sequence). CDR3 DNA: TGTGCCGGTAGTCCGGGACAGGGTAACGGGGCCAACGTCCTGACTTTC. Encoded protein: CAGSPGQGNGANVLTF.

Remarks on this clonotype: A read error may be the cause here, since a much bigger clone is one base away. The genes are TRBV28 and TRBJ1-3; D may be TRBD1 (5 bases). In germline, CDR1 is MDHEN, CDR2 SYDVKM. The CDR3 runs 13 residues. V was shortened by 7 bases and J by 9 bases, with 16 bases between the two germline ends. CDR3 protein: CASTIRSGGTIYF. In DNA form, the CDR3 reads TGTGCCAGCACCATCCGGTCCGGGGGCACCATATATTTT.

This clonotype was seen repeatedly, ten times or more. The chain combines TRBV28 with TRBJ2-7; D perhaps matches TRBD1 (7 bases). CDR1 is MDHEN and CDR2 is SYDVKM in the germline V gene. The CDR3 is made up of 15 amino acids. V was cut by 5 bases and J by 3 bases, with 17 bases left in between. The CDR3 loop reads CASSNPGGMIYEQYF. The DNA for the CDR3 is TGTGCCAGCAGTAACCCAGGGGGGATGATCTACGAGCAGTACTTC. Drawing the rest from reference TRBV28 and TRBJ2-7, the complete variable domain is DVKVTQSSRYLVKRTGEKVFLECVQDMDHENMFWYRQDPGLGLRLIYFSYDVKMKEKGDIPEGYSVSREKKERFSLILESASTNQTSMYLCASSNPGGMIYEQYFGPGTRLTVT.

Of note for this clonotype: This clone may be a read error of a much larger clone one base away. The rearrangement joins TRBV2 to TRBJ2-6; 9 positions agree with TRBD2. Per germline, CDR1 SNHLY and CDR2 FYNNEI. The CDR3 runs to 18 residues. Here the CDR3 DNA reads TGTGCCAGCAGCGCTGTTATAGCGGGGGCCTCTGGGGCCAACGTCCTGGCTTTC. This codes for CASSAVIAGASGANVLAF. Together with reference TRBV2 and TRBJ2-6, the CDR3 gives the full variable domain: EPEVTQTPSHQVTQMGQEVILRCVPISNHLYFYWYRQILGQKVEFLVSFYNNEISEKSEIFDDQFSVERPDGSNFTLKIRSTKLEDSAMYFCASSAVIAGASGANVLAFGAGSRLTVL.

The rearrangement links TRBV5-1 to TRBJ1-3; D ambiguous. This CDR3 contains 16 residues. Trimming cost V 0 bases and J 1 base, with 11 bases left between them. Germline CDR1 reads SGHRS; CDR2 reads YFSETQ. The chain's CDR3 is CASSLVPGGSGNTIYF. The CDR3 bases are TGCGCCAGCAGCTTGGTCCCGGGAGGTTCTGGAAACACCATATATTTT.

This clonotype was counted ten times or more. The chain employs TRBV28 and TRBJ1-6, with D uncertain. This CDR3 comprises 17 residues. CDR1 is MDHEN and CDR2 is SYDVKM in the germline V gene. V gave up 5 bases and J gave up 6 bases, with 20 bases separating them. The CDR3 here is CASSLPGRRGGNSPLHF. CDR3 nucleotide sequence: TGTGCCAGCAGTCTCCCCGGGCGGCGCGGTGGTAATTCACCCCTCCACTTT.

There are many counts of this clonotype. The chain joins TRBV7-9 to TRBJ2-2, with 14 positions matching TRBD2. Per germline, CDR1 SEHNR and CDR2 FQNEAQ (reference sequence). The J segment lost 6 bases and the V segment lost 7 bases, leaving 13 bases of the junction unmatched. The length of the CDR3 is 18 residues. In nucleotides, the CDR3 is TGTGCCAGCACCTCCGGGACTAGCGGGAGAAAGGGCCCCGGGGAGCTGTTTTTT. Protein product: CASTSGTSGRKGPGELFF.